These 29 T cell receptor beta chains were sequenced from one sample in a study of Graves' ophthalmopathy and Graves' hyperthyroidism. Transcripts of RNA were the source for amplifying TCR beta CDR3 regions. Scientists carried out first-round RT-PCR using HTBI primers and then a second-round multiplex PCR. TCRdb re-analysed the multiplex PCR reads in MiXCR, keeping a single row per CDR3 protein. The sample lists roughly 410,000 distinct CDR3 sequences; 15% were seen once. The sample consisted of peripheral blood. Receptors were obtained from a woman between 18 and 29 years old with stable Graves' hyperthyroidism.

J is TRBJ2-7 and V is TRBV3-1; D ambiguous. This CDR3 is built from 14 residues. Germline CDR1 reads LGHDT; CDR2 reads YNNKEL (reference sequence). V lost 0 bases and J 5 bases, leaving 11 bases between the germline ends. CDR3 sequence: CASSQDTVAHEQYF. The DNA of the CDR3 is TGTGCCAGCAGCCAAGATACGGTGGCCCACGAGCAGTACTTC.

This clonotype occurred many times. The V and J genes are TRBV20-1 and TRBJ1-1, with 12 bases lining up with TRBD1. From germline, CDR1 is DFQATT and CDR2 SNEGSKA (reference sequence). V lost 0 bases to trimming and J lost 1 base; unmatched junction nucleotides: 3. This CDR3 is built from 16 residues. The CDR3 reads CSAREWDRGRNTEAFF. CDR3 DNA: TGCAGTGCTAGAGAGTGGGACAGGGGGCGGAACACTGAAGCTTTCTTT.

CDR3 sequence reads: CATSRGGEAFF. The CDR3 DNA reads TGTGCCACCAGCCGAGGGGGGGAAGCTTTCTTT. The chain employs TRBV15 and TRBJ1-1; D might be TRBD1 (6 bases). V shed 5 bases and J shed 8 bases, with 9 bases lying between them. The germline V gene has CDR1 LNHNV and CDR2 YYDKDF (reference sequence). CDR3 length: 11 amino acids.

The chain combines TRBV7-2 with TRBJ1-1; 10 positions agree with TRBD1. V lost 5 bases to trimming and J lost 8 bases; unmatched junction nucleotides: 8. CDR1 and CDR2 from the germline V gene are SGHTA and FQGNSA. This CDR3 is 14 amino acids long. This chain's CDR3 is CASSPPGQGWEAFF. In DNA form, the CDR3 reads TGTGCCAGCAGCCCCCCGGGACAGGGGTGGGAAGCTTTCTTT. Together with reference TRBV7-2 and TRBJ1-1, the CDR3 gives the full variable domain: GAGVSQSPSNKVTEKGKDVELRCDPISGHTALYWYRQSLGQGLEFLIYFQGNSAPDKSGLPSDRFSAERTGGSVSTLTIQRTQQEDSAVYLCASSPPGQGWEAFFGQGTRLTVV.

This clonotype occurred many times. CDR3 loop: CASGFGEATEAFF. CDR3 sequence (DNA): TGTGCTAGTGGTTTTGGGGAAGCGACTGAAGCTTTCTTT. The chain recombines TRBV12-5 with TRBJ1-1; D ambiguous. The CDR3 is 13 amino acids. Trimming stripped 3 bases from V and 5 bases from J, with 10 bases between. In germline, CDR1 is LGHNT, CDR2 FRNRAP.

This clonotype was detected ten times or more. The rearrangement uses TRBV12-3 or TRBV12-4 and TRBJ2-7, with 12 bases fitting TRBD2. The CDR3 has 15 amino acids. The ends lost 6 bases at V and 4 bases at J; junction bases unmatched: 7. The chain's CDR3 is CASRPSGGALYEQYF. The CDR3 DNA sequence: TGTGCCAGCAGACCTAGCGGGGGGGCCCTATACGAGCAGTACTTC.

This clonotype was counted between two and nine times. The chain links TRBV6-2 or TRBV6-3 to TRBJ2-3; D may be TRBD1 (6 bases). This CDR3 is built from 13 residues. The germline gives CDR1 MNHEY, CDR2 SVGEGT. V was trimmed by 8 bases and J by 2 bases, leaving 11 bases between them. CDR3 sequence (DNA): TGTGCCAGCCCTGACAGGTACACAGATACGCAGTATTTT. Amino acids: CASPDRYTDTQYF.

This clonotype was detected a few times. This sequence joins TRBV6-1 and TRBJ1-1; D is undetermined. CDR3 length: 14 amino acids. Germline V lookup: CDR1 MNHNS, CDR2 SASEGT. Trimming removed 3 bases from V and 1 base from J, with 9 bases in between. CDR3 nucleotides: TGTGCCAGCAGTGATGGGGAGGAGAACACTGAAGCTTTCTTT. This codes for CASSDGEENTEAFF.

This clonotype has more than one count but fewer than ten. The gene calls are TRBV4-2 and TRBJ2-2; no clear D gene. V lost 0 bases, J lost 5 bases, and 7 bases lay in between. CDR3 size: 14 residues. Germline V gives CDR1 LGHNA, CDR2 YNFKEQ. The CDR3 bases are TGTGCCAGCAGCCAAGACCCAGCAACCGGGGAGCTGTTTTTT. It codes for CASSQDPATGELFF.

This clonotype was detected ten times or more. V and J are TRBV7-2 and TRBJ1-1, with 7 nucleotides matching TRBD1. CDR1 and CDR2 from the germline V gene are SGHTA and FQGNSA. V was pared by 5 bases and J by 8 bases, with 11 bases of the junction left unmatched. The CDR3 consists of 14 residues. In DNA, the CDR3 is TGTGCCAGCAGCCAATCGACAGGGTGGGGAGAAGCTTTCTTT. Translating it yields CASSQSTGWGEAFF.

There are many counts of this clonotype. The rearrangement joins TRBV9 to TRBJ1-2; 9 bases are a match to TRBD1. Germline V gene lookup returns CDR1 SGDLS and CDR2 YYNGEE. CDR3 size: 16 residues. The V segment lost 3 bases and the J segment 4 bases; nucleotides outside the gene matches: 10. The CDR3 bases are TGTGCCAGCAGCGAAGGGACAGGGTCCCAGGGCTATGGCTACACCTTC. This translates into CASSEGTGSQGYGYTF.

This clonotype was seen at least ten times. The V and J genes are TRBV27 and TRBJ1-2; the match to TRBD1 covers 7 bases. The CDR3 sequence is 16 residues long. Germline V CDR1 and CDR2: MNHEY, SMNVEV (reference sequence). Losses at the gene ends were 0 bases for V and 7 bases for J; bases not matched to a gene: 11. The CDR3 coding sequence is TGTGCCAGCAGTTTATCAAGGGCAGGGGGAGTCCCTGGCTACACCTTC. Protein sequence: CASSLSRAGGVPGYTF.

This clonotype has just a few counts. This rearrangement joins TRBV5-4 to TRBJ1-5, with a tentative D call TRBD1 (6 bases). This CDR3 spans 17 amino acids. V was shortened by 3 bases and J by 3 bases, with 19 bases between the two germline ends. Germline V gene sequence: CDR1 SGHNT, CDR2 YYREEE (reference sequence). The CDR3 sequence: CASSSTSHRTANQPQHF. The CDR3 DNA reads as TGTGCCAGCAGCTCAACTTCACACCGGACAGCCAATCAGCCCCAGCATTTT.

This clonotype was picked up many times. The gene calls are TRBV28 and TRBJ2-7; D might be TRBD1 or TRBD2, each matching 6 bases. The V and J ends lost 6 bases and 3 bases respectively, with 9 bases between them. Germline V gene data show CDR1 as MDHEN and CDR2 as SYDVKM. The CDR3 sequence is 12 residues long. The DNA of the CDR3 is TGTGCCAGCAGAGGGGGGATCTACGAGCAGTACTTC. Translation: CASRGGIYEQYF. The full variable domain, in which reference TRBV28 and TRBJ2-7 provide the parts outside the CDR3, is DVKVTQSSRYLVKRTGEKVFLECVQDMDHENMFWYRQDPGLGLRLIYFSYDVKMKEKGDIPEGYSVSREKKERFSLILESASTNQTSMYLCASRGGIYEQYFGPGTRLTVT.

In its sample, this clonotype was seen many times. V gene TRBV11-3 combines with J gene TRBJ2-2; D unclear. Germline loops: CDR1 SGHNT, CDR2 YENEEA. Trimming shortened V by 2 bases and J by 0 bases, and 7 bases separated the two germline ends. This CDR3 has 15 residues. CDR3 protein: CASSLTLSNTGELFF. CDR3 nucleotides: TGTGCCAGCAGCTTAACCCTATCGAACACCGGGGAGCTGTTTTTT. Full variable domain (rest looked up from reference TRBV11-3 and TRBJ2-2): EAGVVQSPRYKIIEKKQPVAFWCNPISGHNTLYWYLQNLGQGPELLIRYENEEAVDDSQLPKDRFSAERLKGVDSTLKIQPAELGDSAVYLCASSLTLSNTGELFFGEGSRLTVL.

In this sample, this clonotype turned up many times. The J gene is TRBJ2-5, the V gene TRBV2; TRBD1 matches at 8 bases. The V gene end was trimmed by 6 bases and the J gene end by 6 bases; junction bases not matched to a gene: 12. The germline V gene has CDR1 SNHLY and CDR2 FYNNEI. This CDR3 spans 15 amino acids. The CDR3 is CASSPRGRGPKTQYF. CDR3 nucleotide sequence: TGTGCCAGCAGCCCCCGGGGCAGGGGGCCGAAGACCCAGTACTTC.

The genes are TRBV6-5 and TRBJ2-5, with 13 bases fitting TRBD2. The germline CDR1 and CDR2 sequences are MNHEY and SVGAGI. CDR3 size: 17 residues. V was pared by 4 bases and J by 5 bases, with 10 bases of the junction left unmatched. The CDR3 DNA is TGTGCCAGCAGTTTCCGACTAGCGGGAGGACCCGATGAGACCCAGTACTTC. Amino acid sequence: CASSFRLAGGPDETQYF.

This clonotype was seen many times. V gene TRBV12-3 or TRBV12-4 combines with J gene TRBJ1-1; maybe TRBD1 (5 bases). The V gene lost 3 bases and the J gene lost 4 bases, with 9 bases spanning the gap. This CDR3 is 13 amino acids long. This chain's CDR3 is CASSLGGFTEAFF. The CDR3 DNA is TGTGCCAGCAGTTTGGGGGGGTTCACTGAAGCTTTCTTT.

This clonotype was recorded at least ten times. The chain combines TRBV12-3 or TRBV12-4 with TRBJ1-2, with D unclear. V was trimmed by 7 bases and J by 3 bases, leaving 15 bases between them. The CDR3 length is 14 residues. DNA for the CDR3: TGTGCCAGCACCGTGGGCCCAGCCGACTATGGCTACACCTTC. This sequence encodes CASTVGPADYGYTF.

Many counts were recorded for this clonotype. The V call is TRBV10-3, the J call TRBJ2-7; D possibly corresponds to TRBD1 (6 bases). The CDR3 loop spans 17 amino acids. Trimming removed 4 bases from V and 0 bases from J, with 19 bases in between. The germline gives CDR1 ENHRY, CDR2 SYGVKD. For the CDR3, the DNA is TGTGCCATCAGTGGCCGACACCGGGACACCAGCTCCTACGAGCAGTACTTC. The encoded protein is CAISGRHRDTSSYEQYF.

This clonotype was seen many times. This chain links TRBV10-2 with TRBJ2-7, with TRBD2 matching over 7 bases. Germline V gene lookup returns CDR1 WSHSY and CDR2 SAAADI. The CDR3 has 14 residues. V was clipped by 0 bases and J by 5 bases; unmatched bases: 4. CDR3 nucleotides: TGCGCCAGCAGTGAGTCTGGGGGGGAGGACGAGCAGTACTTC. Translation: CASSESGGEDEQYF.

This clonotype was seen repeatedly, ten times or more. A much bigger clone sits one base away, suggesting this may be a read error. The rearrangement links TRBV6-1 to TRBJ2-6; D is undetermined. In germline, CDR1 is MNHNS, CDR2 SASEGT. The CDR3 has 15 residues. The CDR3 is CVSSEASSGANVLTF. CDR3 DNA: TGTGTCAGCAGTGAAGCTAGCTCTGGGGCCAACGTCCTGACTTTC.

This clonotype has a handful of counts. V is TRBV3-1 and J is TRBJ1-2; 8 bases are a match to TRBD1. The CDR3 length is 14 residues. J lost 5 bases, V lost 3 bases, and 5 bases had no gene match. Germline CDR1 reads LGHDT; CDR2 reads YNNKEL (reference sequence). CDR3: CASSQTGEGYGYTF. Here the CDR3 DNA reads TGTGCCAGCAGCCAGACAGGGGAGGGTTATGGCTACACCTTC.

This clonotype was recorded many times. The V call is TRBV25-1, the J call TRBJ2-7, with unresolved D. With 6 bases removed from V and 2 bases from J, the gap between germline ends came to 8 bases. Germline CDR1 is MGHDK and CDR2 is SYGVNS. This CDR3 is built from 12 residues. CDR3 in amino acids: CASRKDPYEQYF. CDR3 coding DNA: TGTGCCAGCAGAAAGGATCCCTACGAGCAGTACTTC.

This clonotype was seen repeatedly, ten times or more. V is TRBV2 and J is TRBJ2-7; TRBD2 matches at 8 bases. The CDR3 extends over 14 amino acids. CDR1 is SNHLY, CDR2 FYNNEI, per germline. V trimming: 6 bases; J trimming: 2 bases; junction bases outside the gene matches: 6. The CDR3 protein is CASRGTSGAYEQYF. The CDR3 DNA is TGTGCCAGCAGGGGGACTAGTGGCGCCTACGAGCAGTACTTC.

This clonotype was observed at least ten times. V gene TRBV5-6 combines with J gene TRBJ1-1; unclear D gene. V lost 0 bases and J lost 7, with 10 bases in between. The CDR3 spans 13 residues. Germline assignment: CDR1 SGHDT and CDR2 YYEEEE. The CDR3 protein is CASSLASRGEAFF. CDR3 sequence (DNA): TGTGCCAGCAGCTTGGCCTCACGCGGTGAAGCTTTCTTT.

This clonotype was counted many times. J is TRBJ1-1 and V is TRBV6-2 or TRBV6-3, with D uncertain. In germline, CDR1 is MNHEY, CDR2 SVGEGT. The CDR3 runs to 14 residues. The DNA of the CDR3 is TGTGCAGCCCGACCGTCTACCCTTAACACTGAAGCTTTCTTT. It yields the protein CAARPSTLNTEAFF.

This clonotype appeared many times. The chain links TRBV5-1 to TRBJ2-7; D may be TRBD1 (6 bases). Germline-derived CDR1 and CDR2 are SGHRS and YFSETQ. This CDR3 region has 14 residues. V dropped 0 bases and J dropped 2 bases, with 9 bases sitting between them. As DNA, the CDR3 is TGCGCCAGCAGCTTGGACACAGGGCCCTACGAGCAGTACTTC. Translated, it gives CASSLDTGPYEQYF. The whole variable domain, remainder taken from reference TRBV5-1 and TRBJ2-7, is KAGVTQTPRYLIKTRGQQVTLSCSPISGHRSVSWYQQTPGQGLQFLFEYFSETQRNKGNFPGRFSGRQFSNSRSEMNVSTLELGDSALYLCASSLDTGPYEQYFGPGTRLTVT.

This clonotype was seen many times. V and J are TRBV11-2 and TRBJ2-7; D might be TRBD2 (6 bases). Trimming removed 5 bases at V and 0 bases at J, with 17 bases between. Germline V gives CDR1 SGHAT, CDR2 FQNNGV. This CDR3 spans 16 amino acids. DNA for the CDR3: TGTGCCAGCAGCCCCCTGGGCGGGGCCACCTCCTACGAGCAGTACTTC. This translates into CASSPLGGATSYEQYF.